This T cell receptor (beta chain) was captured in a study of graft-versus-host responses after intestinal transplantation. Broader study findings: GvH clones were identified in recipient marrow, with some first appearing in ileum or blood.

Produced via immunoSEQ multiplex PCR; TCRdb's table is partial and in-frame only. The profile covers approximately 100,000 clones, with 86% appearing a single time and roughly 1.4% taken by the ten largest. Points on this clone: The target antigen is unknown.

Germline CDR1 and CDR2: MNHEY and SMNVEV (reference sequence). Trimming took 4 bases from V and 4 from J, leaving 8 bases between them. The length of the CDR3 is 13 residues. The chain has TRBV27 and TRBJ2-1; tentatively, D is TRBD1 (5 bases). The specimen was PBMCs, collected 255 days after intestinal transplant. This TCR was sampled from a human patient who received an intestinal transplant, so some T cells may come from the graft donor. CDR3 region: CASSSTEYNEQFF. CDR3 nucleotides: TGTGCCAGCAGTTCGACAGAGTACAATGAGCAGTTCTTC.